This T cell receptor (beta chain) derives from a study of CD8+CD57+ T cells in acquired aplastic anemia. This clonotype was found many times. The germline CDR1 and CDR2 sequences are SGHTA and FQGNSA. V was shortened by 1 base and J by 6 bases, with 17 bases between the two germline ends. This CDR3 comprises 16 residues. CDR3 and TCR beta VDJ profiling relied on a genomic DNA template. TCRdb called the reads again in MiXCR, with one record for every CDR3 protein. The sample shows 150,000 to 200,000 distinct CDR3 sequences, about 47% of them seen only once. The sequenced material came from sorted CD4+, CD8+, or CD8+CD57+ T cells (not recorded which) from PBMCs. This TCR derives from a human donor in good health. The gene calls are TRBV7-2 and TRBJ2-3, with a tentative D call TRBD2 (6 bases). The CDR3 nucleotides are TGTGCCAGCAGCTTAGGGTCCCGGGAGTTCCTGGATACGCAGTATTTT. Translating gives CASSLGSREFLDTQYF.